This T cell receptor (beta chain) was sequenced in a study of cytomegalovirus exposure and HLA in healthy donors. Germline V CDR1 and CDR2: LGHNA, YSLEER. The CDR3 contains 15 residues. Trimming removed 0 bases from V and 3 bases from J, with 12 bases in between. Study-level points and caveats: Per published reports, the classifier diagnosed cytomegalovirus status with high specificity and sensitivity. Common viral pathogens seemed to be connected with several of the most significant clusters, according to a later analysis.

PCR was performed using 60 Vbeta and 13 Jbeta primers. TCRdb keeps only in-frame clones here, not all; method: immunoSEQ multiplex PCR. Among 180,000 or so clones listed, around 81% were seen once. Points on this clone: Its antigen is still unknown.

The chain joins TRBV4-3 to TRBJ2-7; no firm D call. The origin of this receptor is a woman aged 25 to 39 in good health and CMV-seropositive. Sequences were obtained from PBMCs. The CDR3 coding sequence is TGCGCCAGCAGCCAAGAGAATCTGAGATACTACGAGCAGTACTTC. It yields the protein CASSQENLRYYEQYF.